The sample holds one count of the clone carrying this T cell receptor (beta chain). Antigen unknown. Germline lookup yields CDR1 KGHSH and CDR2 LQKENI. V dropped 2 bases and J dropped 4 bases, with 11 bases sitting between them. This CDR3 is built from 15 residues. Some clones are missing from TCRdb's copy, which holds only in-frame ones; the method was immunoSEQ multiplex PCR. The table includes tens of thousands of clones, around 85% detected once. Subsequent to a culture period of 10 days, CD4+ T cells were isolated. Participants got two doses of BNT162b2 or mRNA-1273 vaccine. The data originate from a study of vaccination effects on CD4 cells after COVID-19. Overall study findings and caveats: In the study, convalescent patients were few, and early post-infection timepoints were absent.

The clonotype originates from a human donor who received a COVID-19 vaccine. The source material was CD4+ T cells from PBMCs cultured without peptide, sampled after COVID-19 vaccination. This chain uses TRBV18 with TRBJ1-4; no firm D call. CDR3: CASSPGQTINEKLFF. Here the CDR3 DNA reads TGTGCCAGCTCACCAGGGCAGACCATTAATGAAAAACTGTTTTTT.